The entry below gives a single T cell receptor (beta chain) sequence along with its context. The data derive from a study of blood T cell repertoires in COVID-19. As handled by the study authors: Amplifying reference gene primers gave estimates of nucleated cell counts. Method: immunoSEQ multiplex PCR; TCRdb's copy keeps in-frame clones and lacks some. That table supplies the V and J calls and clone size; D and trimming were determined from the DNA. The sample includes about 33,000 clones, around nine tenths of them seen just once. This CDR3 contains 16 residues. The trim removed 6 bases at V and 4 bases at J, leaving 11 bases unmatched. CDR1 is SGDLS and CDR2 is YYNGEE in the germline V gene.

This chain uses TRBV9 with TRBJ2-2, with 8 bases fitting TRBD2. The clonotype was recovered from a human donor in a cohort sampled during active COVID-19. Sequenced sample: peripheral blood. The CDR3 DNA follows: TGTGCCAGCAACCCAACTAGCGGAGGTCCCACCGGGGAGCTGTTTTTT. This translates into CASNPTSGGPTGELFF.